Detailed here is one TCR beta chain. Its matching antigen is unknown. Each CDR3 protein gets one entry after TCRdb re-called the 5' RACE reads with MiXCR. Here the sample spans fewer than 550,000 distinct CDR3 sequences, approximately 5% being singletons. The sample originates from a study of CD8 T cells in ankylosing spondylitis. General observations from the study: Ankylosing spondylitis blood appeared to be characterized by a TCR beta motif of roughly eight highly homologous variants. Existing reports had already noted some motif variants in reactive arthritis synovial fluid and blood. Disease-linked clones reportedly showed significant enrichment in matched ankylosing spondylitis synovial fluid.

The V and J ends lost 1 base and 0 bases respectively, with 11 bases between them. CDR1 is SGHDT, CDR2 YYEEEE, per germline. CDR3 size: 16 residues. This sequence joins TRBV5-6 and TRBJ1-5; D unclear. This clonotype was obtained from a male donor with ankylosing spondylitis. The sequencing input was blood, either unsorted or a sorted T cell fraction (not recorded which). In DNA, the CDR3 is TGTGCCAGCAGCTTGTTGGAAGAGTATAGCAATCAGCCCCAGCATTTT. Residues: CASSLLEEYSNQPQHF. Full variable domain (rest looked up from reference TRBV5-6 and TRBJ1-5): DAGVTQSPTHLIKTRGQQVTLRCSPKSGHDTVSWYQQALGQGPQFIFQYYEEEERQRGNFPDRFSGHQFPNYSSELNVNALLLGDSALYLCASSLLEEYSNQPQHFGDGTRLSIL.